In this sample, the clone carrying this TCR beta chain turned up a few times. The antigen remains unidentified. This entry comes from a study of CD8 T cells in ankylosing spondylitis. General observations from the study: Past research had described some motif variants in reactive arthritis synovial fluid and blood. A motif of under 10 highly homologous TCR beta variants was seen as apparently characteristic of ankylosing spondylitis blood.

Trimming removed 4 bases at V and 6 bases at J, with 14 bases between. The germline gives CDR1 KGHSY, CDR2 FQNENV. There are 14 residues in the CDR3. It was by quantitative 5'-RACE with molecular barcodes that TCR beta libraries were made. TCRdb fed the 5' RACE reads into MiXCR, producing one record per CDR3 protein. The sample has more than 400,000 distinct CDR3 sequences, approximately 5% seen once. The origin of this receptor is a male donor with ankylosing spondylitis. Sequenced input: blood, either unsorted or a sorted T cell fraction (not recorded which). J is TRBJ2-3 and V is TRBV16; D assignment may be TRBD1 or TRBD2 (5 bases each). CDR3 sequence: CASSPQLGEDTQYF. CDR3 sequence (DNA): TGTGCCAGCAGCCCACAACTGGGGGAGGATACGCAGTATTTT. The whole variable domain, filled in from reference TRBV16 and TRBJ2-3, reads GEEVAQTPKHLVRGEGQKAKLYCAPIKGHSYVFWYQQVLKNEFKFLISFQNENVFDETGMPKERFSAKCLPNSPCSLEIQATKLEDSAVYFCASSPQLGEDTQYFGPGTRLTVL.